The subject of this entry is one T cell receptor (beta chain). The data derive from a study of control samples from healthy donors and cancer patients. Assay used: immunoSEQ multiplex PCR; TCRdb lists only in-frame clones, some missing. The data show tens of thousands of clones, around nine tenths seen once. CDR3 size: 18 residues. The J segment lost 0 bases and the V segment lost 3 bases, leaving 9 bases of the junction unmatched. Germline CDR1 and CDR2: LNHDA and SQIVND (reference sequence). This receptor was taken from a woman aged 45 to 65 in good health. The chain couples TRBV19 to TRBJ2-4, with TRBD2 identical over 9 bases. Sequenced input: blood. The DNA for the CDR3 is TGTGCCAGTAGTATGATTAGCGGGGGCTCTCTAGCCAAAAACATTCAGTACTTC. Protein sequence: CASSMISGGSLAKNIQYF.